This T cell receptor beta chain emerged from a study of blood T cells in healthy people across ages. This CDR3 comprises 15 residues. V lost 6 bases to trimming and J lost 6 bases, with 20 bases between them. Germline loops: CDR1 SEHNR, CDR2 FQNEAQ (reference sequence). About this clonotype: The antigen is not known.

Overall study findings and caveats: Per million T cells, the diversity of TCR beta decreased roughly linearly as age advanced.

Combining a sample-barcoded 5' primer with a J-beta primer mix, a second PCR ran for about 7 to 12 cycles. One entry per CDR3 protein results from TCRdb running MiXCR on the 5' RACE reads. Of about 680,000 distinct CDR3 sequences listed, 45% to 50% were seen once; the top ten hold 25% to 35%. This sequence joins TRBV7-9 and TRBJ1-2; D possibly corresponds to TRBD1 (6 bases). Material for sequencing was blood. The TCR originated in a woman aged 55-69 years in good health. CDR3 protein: CASSPGTLSVDGYTF. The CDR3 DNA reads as TGTGCCAGCAGTCCCGGGACACTTAGCGTCGATGGCTACACCTTC.